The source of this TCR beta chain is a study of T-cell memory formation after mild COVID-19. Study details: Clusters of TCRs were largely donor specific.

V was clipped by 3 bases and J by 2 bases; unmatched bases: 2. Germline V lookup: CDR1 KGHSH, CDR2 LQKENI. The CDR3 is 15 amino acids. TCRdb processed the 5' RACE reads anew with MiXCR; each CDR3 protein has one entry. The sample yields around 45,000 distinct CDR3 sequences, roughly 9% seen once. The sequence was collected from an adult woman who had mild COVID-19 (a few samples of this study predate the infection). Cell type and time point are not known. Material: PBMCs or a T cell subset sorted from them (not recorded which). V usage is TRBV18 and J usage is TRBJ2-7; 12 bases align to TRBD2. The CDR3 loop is CASSPLAGGAYEQYF. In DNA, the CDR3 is TGTGCCAGCTCACCTCTAGCGGGGGGGGCCTACGAGCAGTACTTC.